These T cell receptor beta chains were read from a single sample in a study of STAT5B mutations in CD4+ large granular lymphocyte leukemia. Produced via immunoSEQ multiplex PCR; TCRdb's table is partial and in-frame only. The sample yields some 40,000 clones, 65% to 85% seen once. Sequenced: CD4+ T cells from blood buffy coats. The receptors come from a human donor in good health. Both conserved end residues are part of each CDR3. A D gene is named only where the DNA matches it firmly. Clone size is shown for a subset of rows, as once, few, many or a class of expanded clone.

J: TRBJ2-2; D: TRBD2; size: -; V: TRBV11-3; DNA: TGTGCCAGCAGCTTATCTAGCGGGATGAACACCGGGGAGCTGTTTTTT; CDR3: CASSLSSGMNTGELFF
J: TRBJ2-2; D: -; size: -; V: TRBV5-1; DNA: TGCGCCAGCAGCCTGGGGCAGGGAGTCACCGGGGAGCTGTTTTTT; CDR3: CASSLGQGVTGELFF
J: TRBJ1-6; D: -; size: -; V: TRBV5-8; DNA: TGTGCCAGCAGCTTGGTAGGGGGGTGGGGTAATTCACCCCTCCACTTT; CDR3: CASSLVGGWGNSPLHF
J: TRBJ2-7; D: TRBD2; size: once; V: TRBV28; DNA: TGTGCCAGCAGCGTGAGTGGGCTAGCGGGGTGGGGGAATGAAAAGTACTTC; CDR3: CASSVSGLAGWGNEKYF
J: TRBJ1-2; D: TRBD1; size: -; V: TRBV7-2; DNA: TGTGCCAGCAGCTTAGCGGCAGGGGGGAACTATGGCTACACCTTC; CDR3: CASSLAAGGNYGYTF
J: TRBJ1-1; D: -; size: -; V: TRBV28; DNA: TGTGCCAGCATCAAAGAGCGGACTGAAGCTTTCTTT; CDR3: CASIKERTEAFF
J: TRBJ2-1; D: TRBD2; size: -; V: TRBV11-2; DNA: TGTGCCAGCAGCTTAGGTGATAGCGGGGGGTATGAGCAGTTCTTC; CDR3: CASSLGDSGGYEQFF
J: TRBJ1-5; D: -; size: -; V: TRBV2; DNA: TGTGCCAGCACCCCTTGGGACGGGGACAATCAGCCCCAGCATTTT; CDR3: CASTPWDGDNQPQHF
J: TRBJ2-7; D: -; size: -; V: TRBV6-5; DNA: TGTGCCAGCAGTTACTTGCCTAGCAATAGCAGGGAGCAGTACTTC; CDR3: CASSYLPSNSREQYF
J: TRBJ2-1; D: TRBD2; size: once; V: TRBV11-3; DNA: TGTGCCAGCAGCCTAGGGACTAGCGGATACAATGAGCAGTTCTTC; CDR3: CASSLGTSGYNEQFF
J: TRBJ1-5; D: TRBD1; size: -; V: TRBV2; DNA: TGTGCCAGCAGTGAAACAGGGGATCAGCCCCAGCATTTT; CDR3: CASSETGDQPQHF
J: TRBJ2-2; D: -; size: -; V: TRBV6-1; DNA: TGTGCCAGCTATAAGGGAGTATCGGACACCGGGGAGCTGTTTTTT; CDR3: CASYKGVSDTGELFF
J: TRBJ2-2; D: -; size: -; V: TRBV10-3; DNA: TGTGCCATCAGTGAAGCAGGGTACACCGGGGAGCTGTTTTTT; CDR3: CAISEAGYTGELFF
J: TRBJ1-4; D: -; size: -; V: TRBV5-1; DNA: TGCGCCAGCAGCATGAGGGACGGAGATGAAAAACTGTTTTTT; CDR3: CASSMRDGDEKLFF
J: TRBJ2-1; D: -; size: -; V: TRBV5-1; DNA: TGCGCCAGCAGCTTAGGGACGAACAATGAGCAGTTCTTC; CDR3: CASSLGTNNEQFF
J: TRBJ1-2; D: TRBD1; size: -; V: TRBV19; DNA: TGTGCCAGTAGTATCCTCGGGGACAGAAACACGCGCGGCTACACCTTC; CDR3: CASSILGDRNTRGYTF
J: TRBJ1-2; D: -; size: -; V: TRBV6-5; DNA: TGTGCCAGCAGTTACTCAGGACACGCTAACTATGGCTACACCTTC; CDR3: CASSYSGHANYGYTF
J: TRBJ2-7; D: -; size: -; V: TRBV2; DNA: TGTGCCAGCAGTTTTTCCCACAGCGCCTACGAGCAGTACTTC; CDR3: CASSFSHSAYEQYF
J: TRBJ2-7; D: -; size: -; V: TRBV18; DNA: TGTGCCAGCTCACGCAGGGTCGAAACGGACGAGCAGTACTTC; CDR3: CASSRRVETDEQYF
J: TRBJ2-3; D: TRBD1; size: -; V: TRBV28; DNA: TGTGCCAGCAATGGACAGGGGGCATCAGATACGCAGTATTTT; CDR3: CASNGQGASDTQYF
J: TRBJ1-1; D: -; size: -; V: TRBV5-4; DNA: TGTGCCAGCAGCTTGGCCTTCCGGGGGCTTGATGCTTTCTTT; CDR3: CASSLAFRGLDAFF
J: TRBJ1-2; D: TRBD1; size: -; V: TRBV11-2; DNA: TGTGCCAGCAGCCGTGACAGGGATCGCTATGGCTACACCTTC; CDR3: CASSRDRDRYGYTF
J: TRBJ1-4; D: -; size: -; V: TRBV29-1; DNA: TGCAGCGTTGAGCAGGGAGAAAAACTGTTTTTT; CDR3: CSVEQGEKLFF
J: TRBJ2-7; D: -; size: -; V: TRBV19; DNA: TGTGCCAGTAGTATCCGGGACGGAACCTACGAGCAGTACTTC; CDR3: CASSIRDGTYEQYF
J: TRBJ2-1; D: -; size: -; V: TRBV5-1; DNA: TGCGCCAGCAGCTTTGTCGGGACTGCGGACAATGAGCAGTTCTTC; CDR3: CASSFVGTADNEQFF
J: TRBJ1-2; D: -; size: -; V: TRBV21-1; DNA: TGTGCCAGCAGCGGACGTGAATCTAACTATGGCTACACCTTC; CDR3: CASSGRESNYGYTF
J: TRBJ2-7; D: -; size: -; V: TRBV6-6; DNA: TGTGCCAGCAGACCGACAGGGAGGTACGAGCAGTACTTC; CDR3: CASRPTGRYEQYF
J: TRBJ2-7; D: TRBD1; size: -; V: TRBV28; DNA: TGTGCCAGCAGTTTTACGGGACAGGGTATAGAGCAGTACTTC; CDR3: CASSFTGQGIEQYF
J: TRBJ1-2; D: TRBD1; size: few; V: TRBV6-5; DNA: TGTGCCAGCATGGCAGGGGGTGGCTATGGCTACACCTTC; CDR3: CASMAGGGYGYTF
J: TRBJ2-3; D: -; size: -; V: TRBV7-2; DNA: TGTGCCAGCAGCCGGAATTCTATGGGCACAGATACGCAGTATTTT; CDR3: CASSRNSMGTDTQYF
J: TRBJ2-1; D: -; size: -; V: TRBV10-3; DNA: TGTGCCATTCGGGAGCTGGGCCTTGGCTACAATGAGCAGTTCTTC; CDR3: CAIRELGLGYNEQFF
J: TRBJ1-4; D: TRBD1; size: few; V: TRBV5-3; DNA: TGTGCCAGAAGCCATTGGGCAGGGGGATCCCCAACTAATGAAAAACTGTTTTTT; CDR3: CARSHWAGGSPTNEKLFF
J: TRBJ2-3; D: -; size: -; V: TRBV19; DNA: TGTGCCAGTAGTATAGGGCAGACTACCAGCACAGATACGCAGTATTTT; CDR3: CASSIGQTTSTDTQYF
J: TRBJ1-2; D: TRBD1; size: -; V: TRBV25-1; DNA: TGTGCCAGCAGTGAGGGACAGGGGGGAAACGGCTACACCTTC; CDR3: CASSEGQGGNGYTF
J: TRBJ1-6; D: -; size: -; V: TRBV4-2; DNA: TGTGCCAGCAGCCAAGATCATGCAGTTATTAATAATTCACCCCTCCACTTT; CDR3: CASSQDHAVINNSPLHF
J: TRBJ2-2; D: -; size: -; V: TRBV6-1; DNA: TGTGCCAGCAGTGAAAGGCGAGCAACCATCGGGGAGCTGTTTTTT; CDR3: CASSERRATIGELFF
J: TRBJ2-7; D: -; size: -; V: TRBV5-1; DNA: TGCGCCAGCAGCGTGGACCAGGGAGACGAGCAGTACTTC; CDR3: CASSVDQGDEQYF
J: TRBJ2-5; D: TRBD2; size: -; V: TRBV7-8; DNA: TGTGCCAGCAGCTTGGGGAGGGACCGGGGGAGGCAGTACTTC; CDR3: CASSLGRDRGRQYF
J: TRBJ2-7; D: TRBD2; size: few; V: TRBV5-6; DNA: TGTGCCAGCAGCTTGGGGCCGCGGGAGGGCGGGTTGCACGAGCAGTACTTC; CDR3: CASSLGPREGGLHEQYF
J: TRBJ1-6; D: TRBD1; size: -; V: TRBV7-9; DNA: TGTGCCAGCAGCTTAGAGGCGAGGGGGCGATGGAATTCACCCCTCCACTTT; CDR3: CASSLEARGRWNSPLHF
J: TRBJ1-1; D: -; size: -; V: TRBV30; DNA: TGTGCCTGGGGGACCGGACCCTCGGGCTCAATGGGTGAAGCTTTCTTT; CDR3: CAWGTGPSGSMGEAFF
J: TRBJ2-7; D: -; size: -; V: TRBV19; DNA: TGTGCCAGTAGTACGGACAGCGGATCCGAGCAGTACTTC; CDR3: CASSTDSGSEQYF
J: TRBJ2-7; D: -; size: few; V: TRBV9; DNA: TGTGCCAGCAGCAAGGCCGGGGGCACAATAAACTACGAGCAGTACTTC; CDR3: CASSKAGGTINYEQYF
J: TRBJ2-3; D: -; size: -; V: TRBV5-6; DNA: TGTGCCAGCAGCCTTCGGACAGGCACAGATACGCAGTATTTT; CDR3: CASSLRTGTDTQYF
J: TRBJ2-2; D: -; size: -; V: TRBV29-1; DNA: TGCAGCGTTCAGAGGGCCACCGGGGAGCTGTTTTTT; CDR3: CSVQRATGELFF
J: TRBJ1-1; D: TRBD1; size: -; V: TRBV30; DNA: TGTGCCTGTAATCCGGGACAGGGGGTCGGCACTGAAGCTTTCTTT; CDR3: CACNPGQGVGTEAFF
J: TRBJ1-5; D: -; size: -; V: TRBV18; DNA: TGTGCCAGCTCACCAGAGCGCAGCAATCAGCCCCAGCATTTT; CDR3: CASSPERSNQPQHF
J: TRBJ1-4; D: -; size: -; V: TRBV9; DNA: TGTGCCAGCAGCGTAGCCAGCGGGAGTGCAACTAATGAAAAACTGTTTTTT; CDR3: CASSVASGSATNEKLFF
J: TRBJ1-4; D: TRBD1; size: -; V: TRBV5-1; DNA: TGCGCCAGCAGCACTGAGTTCAGGGGGAACGAAAAACTGTTTTTT; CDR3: CASSTEFRGNEKLFF
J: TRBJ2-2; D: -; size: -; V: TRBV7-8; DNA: TGTGCCAGCAACCTACAGGGCGCCACGAACACCGGGGAGCTGTTTTTT; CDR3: CASNLQGATNTGELFF
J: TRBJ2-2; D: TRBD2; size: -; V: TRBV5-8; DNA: TGTGCCAGCAGCCGGGGACTAGCGGGAGTATGGGCCGGGGAGCTGTTTTTT; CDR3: CASSRGLAGVWAGELFF
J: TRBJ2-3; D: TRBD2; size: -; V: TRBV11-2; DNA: TGTGCCAGCAGCTTAAGGTTTGGGGGAGGGATCACAGATACGCAGTATTTT; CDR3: CASSLRFGGGITDTQYF
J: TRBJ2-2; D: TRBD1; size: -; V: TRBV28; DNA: TGTGCCAGCACCACTCCAGGGGGCGCAAAGACCGGGGAGCTGTTTTTT; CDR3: CASTTPGGAKTGELFF
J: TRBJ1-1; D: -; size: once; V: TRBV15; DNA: TGTGCCACCAGCAGAGATTGGGGGAACACTGAAGCTTTCTTT; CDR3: CATSRDWGNTEAFF
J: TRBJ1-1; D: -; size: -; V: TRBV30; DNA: TGTGCCTTGTACTTGGGGACTGAAGCTTTCTTT; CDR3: CALYLGTEAFF
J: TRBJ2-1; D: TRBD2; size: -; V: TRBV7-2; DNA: TGTGCCAGCAGCCTTAGCGGGGGGGCAGGTGAGCAGTTCTTC; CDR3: CASSLSGGAGEQFF
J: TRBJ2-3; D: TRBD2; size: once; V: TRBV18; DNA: TGTGCCAGCTCACCGACTAGCGTAACAGATACGCAGTATTTT; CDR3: CASSPTSVTDTQYF
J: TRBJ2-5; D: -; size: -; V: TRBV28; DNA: TGTGCCAGCCGATACCAGGGGGAGACCCAGTACTTC; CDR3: CASRYQGETQYF
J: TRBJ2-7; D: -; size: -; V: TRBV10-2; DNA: TGCGCCAGCATCTCGACCCCCGGCTCCTACGAGCAGTACTTC; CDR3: CASISTPGSYEQYF